The present T cell receptor beta chain was sequenced within a study of blood T cell repertoires in COVID-19. Across the study: Spain, Italy and the United States supplied samples that represented acute and convalescent COVID-19. T cells, B-cell-depleted T cells, or PBMCs provided the cDNA or gDNA that served as material.

In the original processing: Estimates of nucleated cell counts were drawn from the amplification of reference gene primers. The data were produced by immunoSEQ multiplex PCR, yet TCRdb's version contains in-frame clones alone and is incomplete. V, J and clone size derive from that table, while D and trimming were established from the DNA sequence. The sample shows 100,000 or so clones, approximately 92% of them seen only once. This clonotype was obtained from a middle-aged man with active COVID-19. The sequencing input was peripheral blood.

CDR3 nucleotides: TGTGCCAGTAGTCTAACTCCTAGCGGGAGCTACAATGAGCAGTTCTTC. Translated: CASSLTPSGSYNEQFF. This rearrangement joins TRBV19 to TRBJ2-1, with 10 bases that match TRBD2. The CDR3 is 16 amino acids. Losses at the gene ends were 5 bases for V and 3 bases for J; bases not matched to a gene: 7. CDR1 and CDR2 from the germline V gene are LNHDA and SQIVND (reference sequence).